The T cell receptor (beta chain) described here comes from a study of blood T cell repertoires in COVID-19. Background on the study: Specimens from acute and convalescent COVID-19 originated in the United States, Italy and Spain. Sources were T cells, B-cell-depleted T cells, or PBMCs; the material itself was cDNA or gDNA.

As originally analysed: By means of reference gene primer amplification, nucleated cell counts were estimated. Some clones are missing from TCRdb's copy, which holds only in-frame ones; the method was immunoSEQ multiplex PCR. Clone size and the V and J calls come from that table; the DNA yielded D and trimming. The sample has over 150,000 clones, roughly 85% seen once. Enrolled during active infection, Seattle patients were then followed longitudinally. This clone was observed a few times. Germline V gene lookup returns CDR1 SGDLS and CDR2 YYNGEE. V gave up 3 bases and J gave up 1 base, with 10 bases separating them. There are 14 residues in the CDR3.

This chain joins TRBV9 and TRBJ1-2; D gene uncertain. The clonotype comes from a woman in her sixties or seventies with COVID-19, enrolled during active disease. Input material: peripheral blood. CDR3 region: CASSARTVNYGYTF. In nucleotides, the CDR3 is TGTGCCAGCAGCGCGAGAACAGTTAACTATGGCTACACCTTC. The full variable domain, its missing parts supplied by reference TRBV9 and TRBJ1-2, is DSGVTQTPKHLITATGQRVTLRCSPRSGDLSVYWYQQSLDQGLQFLIQYYNGEERAKGNILERFSAQQFPDLHSELNLSSLELGDSALYFCASSARTVNYGYTFGSGTRLTVV.